Shown below are 31 T cell receptor beta chains from a single sample sequenced in a study of blood T cell repertoires in COVID-19. The table came from immunoSEQ multiplex PCR; TCRdb's copy has only in-frame clones and leaves some out. The sample yields some 37,000 clones, around 83% seen once. Sequenced: peripheral blood. These receptors were obtained from a man aged 45-60 years in a cohort sampled during active COVID-19.

The V and J genes are TRBV27 and TRBJ1-4; 7 bases are shared with TRBD1. The CDR3 consists of 15 residues. After removal of 5 bases from V and 8 bases from J, the junction contained 11 bases not matched to a gene. Germline CDR1 is MNHEY and CDR2 is SMNVEV (reference sequence). CDR3: CASSPGTVGEEKLFF. The CDR3 region has the DNA TGTGCCAGCAGTCCCGGGACAGTGGGCGAAGAAAAACTGTTTTTT.

The chain recombines TRBV18 with TRBJ1-2; 9 nucleotides match TRBD1. CDR1 and CDR2 (germline): KGHSH, LQKENI. Trimming at V came to 3 bases and at J to 4 bases, leaving 6 bases not matched to a gene. CDR3 length equals 15 residues. The CDR3 region is CASSPSGTGPYGYTF. The CDR3 DNA reads as TGTGCCAGCTCACCCTCCGGGACAGGGCCCTATGGCTACACCTTC.

The chain links TRBV6-1 to TRBJ1-5, with 7 nucleotides matching TRBD1. Unmatched junction bases numbered 10, after V lost 4 bases and J lost 4 bases. The germline gives CDR1 MNHNS, CDR2 SASEGT. There are 16 residues in the CDR3. For the CDR3, the DNA is TGTGCCAGCAGTGTAACCGGCGACAGGGCTAATCAGCCCCAGCATTTT. Translation gives CASSVTGDRANQPQHF.

The V call is TRBV4-3, the J call TRBJ1-2, with a tentative D call TRBD1 (5 bases). Germline CDR1 LGHNA, CDR2 YSLEER. The V end was cut by 8 bases, the J end by 3 bases, with 22 bases between. The CDR3 totals 16 residues. The CDR3 region has the DNA TGCGCCAGCCTAGGTAGTTCACGGGAGGGACACTATGGCTACACCTTC. This translates into CASLGSSREGHYGYTF.

This clone was seen a few times. The chain has TRBV19 and TRBJ1-6; weak D call: TRBD1 (6 bases). The germline V gene has CDR1 LNHDA and CDR2 SQIVND (reference sequence). The CDR3 is made up of 15 amino acids. V dropped 5 bases and J dropped 9 bases, with 17 bases sitting between them. The chain's CDR3 is CASSAPQGDSSPLHF. In DNA form, the CDR3 reads TGTGCCAGTAGTGCGCCACAGGGTGATAGTTCACCCCTCCACTTT.

The V and J genes are TRBV2 and TRBJ2-3, with no clear D. Germline V lookup: CDR1 SNHLY, CDR2 FYNNEI. Trimming took 7 bases from V and 3 from J, leaving 17 bases between them. The CDR3 is made up of 15 amino acids. The CDR3 DNA reads as TGTGCCAGCATAAGTACAGAGCACGAGACAGATACGCAGTATTTT. Protein product: CASISTEHETDTQYF.

The rearrangement links TRBV15 to TRBJ2-2; a possible D gene is TRBD1 (5 bases). The germline V gene has CDR1 LNHNV and CDR2 YYDKDF (reference sequence). The CDR3 runs 14 residues. V dropped 6 bases and J dropped 1 base, with 9 bases sitting between them. The CDR3 loop is CATRERGNTGELFF. CDR3 in DNA: TGTGCCACCAGAGAAAGGGGGAACACCGGGGAGCTGTTTTTT.

V usage is TRBV5-1 and J usage is TRBJ1-2, with a weak D call TRBD1 (5 bases). V was cut by 4 bases and J by 6 bases, with 16 bases left in between. Germline assignment: CDR1 SGHRS and CDR2 YFSETQ. The CDR3 spans 14 residues. The CDR3: CASSERGSGNGYTF. CDR3 coding DNA: TGCGCCAGCAGCGAAAGGGGATCCGGTAATGGCTACACCTTC.

V is TRBV5-4 and J is TRBJ1-6; a weak D match, TRBD1 (6 bases). There are 15 residues in the CDR3. V lost 0 bases and J 8 bases, leaving 12 bases between the germline ends. Germline CDR1 reads SGHNT; CDR2 reads YYREEE (reference sequence). CDR3 loop: CASSLGRGLHSPLHF. DNA for the CDR3: TGTGCCAGCAGCTTGGGAAGGGGGTTGCATTCACCCCTCCACTTT. Based on the CDR3 plus reference TRBV5-4 and TRBJ1-6, the full variable domain is ETGVTQSPTHLIKTRGQQVTLRCSSQSGHNTVSWYQQALGQGPQFIFQYYREEENGRGNFPPRFSGLQFPNYSSELNVNALELDDSALYLCASSLGRGLHSPLHFGNGTRLTVT.

The gene calls are TRBV3-1 (or the pseudogene TRBV3-2) and TRBJ2-1, with a possible D match to TRBD2 (6 bases). The CDR3 extends over 16 amino acids. The V end lost 0 bases, the J end lost 7 bases, and 16 bases lay between the germline ends. Germline CDR1 and CDR2: LGHDT and YNNKEL (reference sequence). The DNA of the CDR3 is TGTGCCAGCAGCCAAGACGGGATGGAACTAGCTAATGAGCAGTTCTTC. Amino acid sequence: CASSQDGMELANEQFF.

The rearrangement links TRBV19 to TRBJ2-1; 11 bases line up with TRBD2. The CDR3 runs to 16 residues. From germline, CDR1 is LNHDA and CDR2 SQIVND (reference sequence). The V segment lost 3 bases and the J segment 9 bases; nucleotides outside the gene matches: 10. CDR3 DNA sequence: TGTGCCAGTAGTATTGATACTAGCGGGAGTGGAAGTGAGCAGTTCTTC. Translation: CASSIDTSGSGSEQFF.

This sequence joins TRBV6-1 and TRBJ2-1; 8 nucleotides match TRBD2. The V gene's germline CDR1 is MNHNS and CDR2 SASEGT. The J segment lost 5 bases and the V segment lost 2 bases, leaving 8 bases of the junction unmatched. The CDR3 contains 16 residues. The CDR3 sequence is CASSEYEREIDNEQFF. In DNA, the CDR3 is TGTGCCAGCAGTGAATACGAGCGGGAGATTGACAATGAGCAGTTCTTC.

The J gene is TRBJ1-3, the V gene TRBV9; no definite D call. The CDR3 runs to 14 residues. Trimming cost V 1 base and J 1 base, with 6 bases left between them. Germline V gene data show CDR1 as SGDLS and CDR2 as YYNGEE. The CDR3 DNA sequence: TGTGCCAGCAGCGTATTTCCTTCTGGAAACACCATATATTTT. Residues: CASSVFPSGNTIYF.

This clone was counted a few times. The chain carries TRBV2 and TRBJ1-2; the D gene is possibly TRBD1 (5 bases). This CDR3 region has 16 residues. Trimming cost V 6 bases and J 0 bases, with 17 bases left between them. CDR1 and CDR2 (germline): SNHLY, FYNNEI. The CDR3 protein is CASRGLLTTTNYGYTF. As DNA, the CDR3 is TGTGCCAGCAGGGGGCTTTTAACCACTACTAACTATGGCTACACCTTC.

The sample holds one count of this clone. At the DNA level, this CDR3 is encoded by other sequences in the same sample as well. The chain recombines TRBV4-1 with TRBJ2-3; D not resolved. The CDR3 runs 13 residues. Per the germline V gene, CDR1 is MGHRA and CDR2 is YSYEKL. Trimming took off 1 base at V and 6 bases at J, with 8 bases between the two ends. DNA for the CDR3: TGCGCCAGCAGCCAAGTGGCGGCTGATACGCAGTATTTT. Amino acid sequence: CASSQVAADTQYF.

The V and J genes are TRBV19 and TRBJ2-3; maybe TRBD1 (7 bases). CDR1 is LNHDA and CDR2 is SQIVND in the germline V gene (reference sequence). With 2 bases removed from V and 2 bases from J, the gap between germline ends came to 17 bases. CDR3 length equals 17 residues. The CDR3 reads CASSIKSRGASTDTQYF. The DNA of the CDR3 is TGTGCCAGTAGTATAAAGAGCAGGGGGGCTTCCACAGATACGCAGTATTTT.

The chain joins TRBV6-5 to TRBJ2-3, with D maybe TRBD2 (5 bases). V was trimmed by 3 bases and J by 1 base, leaving 8 bases between them. Germline V lookup: CDR1 MNHEY, CDR2 SVGAGI. This CDR3 spans 14 amino acids. The CDR3 DNA is TGTGCCAGCAGTTATGAGGGCCGCACAGATACGCAGTATTTT. Protein: CASSYEGRTDTQYF.

This sequence joins TRBV11-2 and TRBJ2-1; TRBD2 matches at 10 bases. Germline V lookup: CDR1 SGHAT, CDR2 FQNNGV. The CDR3 contains 17 residues. After removal of 1 base from V and 2 bases from J, the junction contained 5 bases not matched to a gene. CDR3 region: CASSLAGAGGTYNEQFF. CDR3 bases: TGTGCCAGCAGCTTAGCCGGAGCGGGGGGGACCTACAATGAGCAGTTCTTC.

The rearrangement links TRBV6-2 or TRBV6-3 to TRBJ2-2, with D unclear. The CDR3 is 17 amino acids. Trimming left V 4 bases short and J 0 bases short, with 15 bases between. The germline V gene encodes CDR1 MNHEY and CDR2 SVGEGT. Written as DNA, the CDR3 is TGTGCCAGCAGTTCCGACTTTCTCGCTTCGAACACCGGGGAGCTGTTTTTT. It is translated as CASSSDFLASNTGELFF.

This sequence joins TRBV10-3 and TRBJ2-6; D gene ambiguous. The germline V gene encodes CDR1 ENHRY and CDR2 SYGVKD. The germline V and J ends were trimmed by 0 bases and 1 base, with 7 bases remaining between them. The CDR3 has 16 residues. CDR3 sequence (DNA): TGTGCCATCAGTGAGTCGAGACTTTCTGGGGCCAACGTCCTGACTTTC. Encoded protein: CAISESRLSGANVLTF.

The V call is TRBV5-4, the J call TRBJ2-5, with 8 bases matching TRBD2. CDR1 SGHNT and CDR2 YYREEE come from the germline V gene (reference sequence). CDR3 length equals 16 residues. V was pared by 2 bases and J by 2 bases, with 8 bases of the junction left unmatched. DNA for the CDR3: TGTGCCAGCAGCTTAGGCCTAGCGGGTCTTCAAGAGACCCAGTACTTC. It is translated as CASSLGLAGLQETQYF.

V is TRBV27 and J is TRBJ1-1; 8 bases are shared with TRBD1. V shed 2 bases and J 0 bases; nucleotides not matched to a gene: 5. Germline lookup yields CDR1 MNHEY and CDR2 SMNVEV (reference sequence). The CDR3 contains 16 residues. Written as DNA, the CDR3 is TGTGCCAGCAGTTTACTTGCAGGGGGCATGAACACTGAAGCTTTCTTT. Encoded protein: CASSLLAGGMNTEAFF.

For the CDR3, the DNA is TGTGCCACTCAAACGGGACAGGGTCGATCAGAGACCCAGTACTTC. It codes for CATQTGQGRSETQYF. V and J are TRBV6-5 and TRBJ2-5; 9 positions match TRBD1. This CDR3 comprises 15 residues. The germline V gene encodes CDR1 MNHEY and CDR2 SVGAGI. Germline trimming cut 10 bases from V and 4 bases from J; bases unmatched to any gene: 13.

In its sample, this clone was seen once. The V call is TRBV2, the J call TRBJ2-5; D is perhaps TRBD1 (5 bases). This CDR3 is built from 13 residues. With 7 bases removed from V and 7 bases from J, the gap between germline ends came to 16 bases. Looked up from germline, CDR1 is SNHLY and CDR2 is FYNNEI. The CDR3 sequence: CASKETASGTQYF. Here the CDR3 DNA reads TGTGCCAGCAAGGAGACAGCTTCTGGGACCCAGTACTTC.

The DNA for the CDR3 is TGTGCCAGCAGCCCAAGCGCAGGACTCACTCTGACTAACTATGGCTACACCTTC. It yields the protein CASSPSAGLTLTNYGYTF. The chain joins TRBV11-2 to TRBJ1-2; no firm D call. CDR1 and CDR2 from the germline V gene are SGHAT and FQNNGV. This CDR3 contains 18 residues. Deletions cut 5 bases from V and 0 bases from J, with 22 bases between. Supplemented by reference TRBV11-2 and TRBJ1-2, the full variable domain reads EAGVAQSPRYKIIEKRQSVAFWCNPISGHATLYWYQQILGQGPKLLIQFQNNGVVDDSQLPKDRFSAERLKGVDSTLKIQPAKLEDSAVYLCASSPSAGLTLTNYGYTFGSGTRLTVV.

This clone was seen just once. The CDR3 loop reads CASSGAGTGQADTQYF. CDR3 bases: TGTGCCAGCAGTGGAGCCGGGACAGGGCAGGCAGATACGCAGTATTTT. V gene TRBV6-1 combines with J gene TRBJ2-3; 9 bases line up with TRBD1. The CDR3 sequence is 16 residues long. Germline values: CDR1 MNHNS, CDR2 SASEGT. V shed 4 bases and J 4 bases; nucleotides not matched to a gene: 9.

The rearrangement links TRBV19 to TRBJ2-1, with 7 bases fitting TRBD2. The CDR3 runs to 17 residues. Germline lookup yields CDR1 LNHDA and CDR2 SQIVND (reference sequence). Losses at the gene ends were 7 bases for V and 4 bases for J; bases not matched to a gene: 16. CDR3 region: CASTRGTKPDYYNEQFF. For the CDR3, the DNA is TGTGCCAGTACCAGAGGGACTAAGCCGGACTATTACAATGAGCAGTTCTTC.

J is TRBJ2-3 and V is TRBV2, with 11 bases fitting TRBD2. This CDR3 is built from 16 residues. Germline CDR1 reads SNHLY; CDR2 reads FYNNEI. V shed 6 bases and J 0 bases; nucleotides not matched to a gene: 5. The DNA for the CDR3 is TGTGCCAGCAGCCAGACTAGCGGGACTAGCACAGATACGCAGTATTTT. Encoded protein: CASSQTSGTSTDTQYF.

V gene TRBV27 combines with J gene TRBJ1-5; the D gene is possibly TRBD1 (5 bases). CDR3 length equals 14 residues. V lost 4 bases to trimming and J lost 0 bases, with 7 bases between them. CDR1 and CDR2 (germline): MNHEY, SMNVEV (reference sequence). CDR3 in amino acids: CASSYRYSNQPQHF. Here the CDR3 DNA reads TGTGCCAGCAGTTACAGGTATAGCAATCAGCCCCAGCATTTT.

The chain recombines TRBV5-6 with TRBJ1-3; possibly TRBD1 for D (6 bases). V lost 4 bases to trimming and J lost 2 bases, with 16 bases between them. Looked up from germline, CDR1 is SGHDT and CDR2 is YYEEEE. The CDR3 is 16 amino acids. CDR3 region: CASSPLTGIPGNTIYF. In nucleotides, the CDR3 is TGTGCCAGCAGCCCCTTAACAGGGATCCCTGGAAACACCATATATTTT.

Only a few counts were recorded for this clone. The gene calls are TRBV10-3 and TRBJ2-7, with TRBD2 identical over 12 bases. In germline, CDR1 is ENHRY, CDR2 SYGVKD. Unmatched junction bases numbered 6, after V lost 3 bases and J lost 0 bases. CDR3 length equals 17 residues. This chain's CDR3 is CAISERTSGDRSYEQYF. The DNA for the CDR3 is TGTGCCATCAGTGAACGGACTAGCGGGGACCGCTCCTACGAGCAGTACTTC.